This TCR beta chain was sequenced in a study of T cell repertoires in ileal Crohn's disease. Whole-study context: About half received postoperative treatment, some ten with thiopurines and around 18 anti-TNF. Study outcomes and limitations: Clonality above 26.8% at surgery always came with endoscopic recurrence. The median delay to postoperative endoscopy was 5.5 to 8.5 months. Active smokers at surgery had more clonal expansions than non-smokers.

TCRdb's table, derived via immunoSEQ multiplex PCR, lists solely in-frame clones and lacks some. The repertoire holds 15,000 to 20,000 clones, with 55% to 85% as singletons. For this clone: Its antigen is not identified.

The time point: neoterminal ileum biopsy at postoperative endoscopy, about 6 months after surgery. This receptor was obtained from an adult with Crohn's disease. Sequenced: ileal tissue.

CDR3 DNA: TGTGCCAGCAGCCCCCTATTAAAGCGGGAGGGCCATGGTTACGAGCAGTACTTC. Translated: CASSPLLKREGHGYEQYF. V is TRBV14 and J is TRBJ2-7; the match to TRBD2 covers 10 bases. CDR1 SGHDN and CDR2 FVKESK come from the germline V gene. The CDR3 contains 18 residues. Trimming at V came to 4 bases and at J to 4 bases, leaving 16 bases not matched to a gene.